This TCR beta chain was captured by sequencing in a study of T cell responses to AZD1222 COVID-19 vaccine. V was pared by 0 bases and J by 6 bases, with 16 bases between. Germline lookup yields CDR1 SGHTS and CDR2 YDEGEE. The CDR3 runs to 15 residues. With respect to this clone: Its antigen is undetermined.

The study's findings and limits: The study identified only five to seven AZD1222 recipients as seropositive at baseline. The study found vaccine-associated CD4 TCRs spanning spike, dominant at 160-218 and 743-854. Spike-specific TCR breadth and depth grew following two AZD1222 doses. It should be noted that donors were predominantly white British and more often female, and clonal diversity was possibly underestimated.

TCRdb keeps only in-frame clones here, not all; method: immunoSEQ multiplex PCR. The sample contains roughly 15,000 clones, more than 70% of which appear only once. The starting material was peripheral blood, obtained 28 days after the second AZD1222 dose. This sequence was found in an adult who received the AZD1222 COVID-19 vaccine. The V gene is TRBV5-8, the J gene TRBJ2-7; maybe TRBD2 (6 bases). CDR3 nucleotides: TGTGCCAGCAGCTTGGTAGGGACTCCATCGGGCGAGCAGTACTTC. It is translated as CASSLVGTPSGEQYF.